A single sample gave rise to the 30 T cell receptor beta chains below, sequenced in a study of cytomegalovirus exposure and HLA in healthy donors (TCRdb year 2017). The library was generated by the immunoSEQ multiplex PCR assay. For the multiplex PCR, a mixture combining 60 forward primers for TCR Vbeta segments and 13 reverse primers for TCR Jbeta segments was used. TCRdb holds this immuneACCESS table with in-frame rearrangements only. Some clones are missing; in checked studies, unresolved V genes explain under half, and the rest has no known cause. The sample includes about 140,000 clones, with roughly 86% observed a single time. Roughly 3.1% of the sample comes from the top ten. The sample taken for sequencing was PBMCs. The receptors here all came from a man younger than 35 in good health and CMV-seropositive.

This clone turned up a few times. The chain couples TRBV5-1 to TRBJ2-3, with D maybe TRBD2 (6 bases). The ends were cut back, 3 bases at V and 0 bases at J, with 11 bases in the middle. The CDR3 runs to 15 residues. Germline V gives CDR1 SGHRS, CDR2 YFSETQ. CDR3 in DNA: TGCGCCAGCAGCTACCGGAGGGCTAGCACAGATACGCAGTATTTT. Encoded protein: CASSYRRASTDTQYF.

This chain links TRBV11-3 with TRBJ1-1; D is unclear. Germline V gene sequence: CDR1 SGHNT, CDR2 YENEEA. This CDR3 has 14 residues. V gave up 0 bases and J gave up 0 bases, with 5 bases separating them. CDR3 DNA sequence: TGTGCCAGCAGCTTAGACCAGATGAACACTGAAGCTTTCTTT. Translation gives CASSLDQMNTEAFF.

V and J are TRBV27 and TRBJ2-7, with D perhaps matching TRBD2 (6 bases). V was trimmed by 6 bases and J by 3 bases, leaving 12 bases between them. CDR1 is MNHEY, CDR2 SMNVEV, per germline (reference sequence). The CDR3 covers 13 residues. The CDR3 is CASSAGFLYEQYF. CDR3 DNA sequence: TGTGCCAGCAGCGCGGGATTCCTCTACGAGCAGTACTTC.

The rearrangement joins TRBV4-1 to TRBJ1-1; D is unclear. The germline V gene encodes CDR1 MGHRA and CDR2 YSYEKL. Trimming took 4 bases from V and 4 from J, leaving 13 bases between them. This CDR3 has 14 residues. The CDR3 reads CASSLSRETTEAFF. CDR3 DNA: TGCGCCAGCAGCCTAAGTCGGGAGACCACTGAAGCTTTCTTT.

V is TRBV5-1 and J is TRBJ2-2, with TRBD2 as a possible D gene (5 bases). Trimming took 4 bases from V and 0 from J, leaving 10 bases between them. CDR1 SGHRS and CDR2 YFSETQ come from the germline V gene. The length of the CDR3 is 15 residues. In DNA, the CDR3 is TGCGCCAGCAGCAGAGCGGAATCGAACACCGGGGAGCTGTTTTTT. As protein: CASSRAESNTGELFF.

The chain links TRBV6-5 to TRBJ2-3; D unresolved. This CDR3 contains 13 residues. V was clipped by 7 bases and J by 5 bases, with 13 bases between them. Germline V gives CDR1 MNHEY, CDR2 SVGAGI. The CDR3 DNA is TGTGCCAGCAAAAAGCTTCCGGGAGATACGCAGTATTTT. It yields the protein CASKKLPGDTQYF.

This chain links TRBV18 with TRBJ2-4; 12 bases are a match to TRBD2. The germline CDR1 and CDR2 sequences are KGHSH and LQKENI. This CDR3 is 18 amino acids long. V gave up 5 bases and J gave up 12 bases; unmatched junction bases: 20. CDR3 sequence (DNA): TGTGCCAGCTCAACTTCTTTCGGGCTAGCGGGAGGGCCCTCGGATCAGTACTTC. It yields the protein CASSTSFGLAGGPSDQYF.

The rearrangement joins TRBV28 to TRBJ1-2; D unresolved. Trimming took off 1 base at V and 6 bases at J, with 15 bases between the two ends. The CDR3 runs to 15 residues. Per the germline V gene, CDR1 is MDHEN and CDR2 is SYDVKM. The CDR3 protein is CASSLSPGRGNGYTF. The CDR3 DNA sequence: TGTGCCAGCAGTTTATCCCCCGGCCGAGGGAATGGCTACACCTTC.

V usage is TRBV7-8 and J usage is TRBJ2-7, with D tentatively TRBD2 (5 bases). The CDR3 runs to 12 residues. Germline loops: CDR1 SGHVS, CDR2 FQNEAQ. V was shortened by 5 bases and J by 6 bases, with 11 bases between the two germline ends. CDR3 amino acids: CASSLRRGEQYF. DNA for the CDR3: TGTGCCAGCAGCCTTAGACGGGGCGAGCAGTACTTC.

This chain uses TRBV4-1 with TRBJ2-7; D not resolved. This CDR3 has 15 amino acids. Between the trimmed V and J ends, which lost 1 base and 4 bases, there was a span of 14 bases. Germline lookup yields CDR1 MGHRA and CDR2 YSYEKL. CDR3 amino acids: CASSQGRPPGYEQYF. The CDR3 coding sequence is TGCGCCAGCAGCCAAGGAAGGCCCCCCGGGTACGAGCAGTACTTC.

V usage is TRBV11-2 and J usage is TRBJ2-7; weak D call: TRBD1 (6 bases). The CDR3 runs to 13 residues. Germline assignment: CDR1 SGHAT and CDR2 FQNNGV. Trimming took 5 bases from V and 6 from J, leaving 14 bases between them. The CDR3 spells CASSLWTVAEQYF. CDR3 coding DNA: TGTGCCAGCAGCCTCTGGACAGTCGCCGAGCAGTACTTC.

This clone came up once. CDR3 protein: CASSAGFATEAFF. As DNA, the CDR3 is TGTGCCAGCAGCGCCGGTTTTGCTACTGAAGCTTTCTTT. This chain links TRBV7-9 with TRBJ1-1; D is unclear. V gave up 5 bases and J gave up 5 bases, with 12 bases separating them. Germline V gives CDR1 SEHNR, CDR2 FQNEAQ (reference sequence). The CDR3 is 13 residues long.

The chain couples TRBV7-9 to TRBJ1-3; TRBD1 matches at 11 bases. After removal of 4 bases from V and 0 bases from J, the junction contained 2 bases not matched to a gene. This CDR3 comprises 16 residues. The V gene's germline CDR1 is SEHNR and CDR2 FQNEAQ (reference sequence). The CDR3 loop reads CASSYGTGGSGNTIYF. In DNA form, the CDR3 reads TGTGCCAGCAGCTATGGGACAGGGGGCTCTGGAAACACCATATATTTT.

CDR3 sequence (DNA): TGCAGCGTTGAAGTGGAACAGAGCTCCTACAATGAGCAGTTCTTC. This gives the protein CSVEVEQSSYNEQFF. This chain uses TRBV29-1 with TRBJ2-1; D is unclear. V was trimmed by 1 base and J by 0 bases, leaving 10 bases between them. This CDR3 region has 15 residues. CDR1 is SQVTM, CDR2 ANQGSEA, per germline.

This clone was observed a few times. The chain couples TRBV28 to TRBJ1-2, with D perhaps TRBD1 (5 bases). Trimming took 7 bases from V and 4 from J, leaving 16 bases between them. Germline V gene sequence: CDR1 MDHEN, CDR2 SYDVKM. This CDR3 has 14 amino acids. This chain's CDR3 is CASIDSGGVYGYTF. The CDR3 nucleotides are TGTGCCAGCATTGACTCGGGAGGGGTCTATGGCTACACCTTC.

The chain is built from TRBV6-1 and TRBJ1-1; no reliable D call. Deletions cut 1 base from V and 6 bases from J, with 15 bases between. Germline assignment: CDR1 MNHNS and CDR2 SASEGT. This CDR3 has 15 amino acids. CDR3 sequence (DNA): TGTGCCAGCAGTGAAGGGGTGAGGGTTTATTCTGAAGCTTTCTTT. Translated, it gives CASSEGVRVYSEAFF.

The chain has TRBV4-2 and TRBJ2-7; 7 bases align to TRBD2. The germline gives CDR1 LGHNA, CDR2 YNFKEQ. The CDR3 is 15 residues long. V was pared by 1 base and J by 6 bases, with 9 bases of the junction left unmatched. CDR3 DNA sequence: TGTGCCAGCAGCCAAGGCAGCGGGACCCGCGGCGAGCAGTACTTC. Protein product: CASSQGSGTRGEQYF.

V is TRBV18 and J is TRBJ2-2, with D hard to call. The CDR3 runs to 14 residues. Looked up from germline, CDR1 is KGHSH and CDR2 is LQKENI. Trimming removed 0 bases at V and 1 base at J, with 3 bases between. DNA for the CDR3: TGTGCCAGCTCACCACCCAAGAACACCGGGGAGCTGTTTTTT. The encoded protein is CASSPPKNTGELFF.

This clone was picked up one time. The chain employs TRBV7-9 and TRBJ1-1, with D unresolved. The CDR3 length is 12 residues. In germline, CDR1 is SEHNR, CDR2 FQNEAQ (reference sequence). Between the trimmed V and J ends, which lost 5 bases and 3 bases, there was a span of 7 bases. The CDR3: CASSTLYTEAFF. The CDR3 coding sequence is TGTGCCAGCAGCACCCTATACACTGAAGCTTTCTTT.

CDR3 protein: CASSSTRDRVVEQYF. The DNA for the CDR3 is TGTGCCAGCAGCTCGACCCGGGACAGGGTAGTCGAGCAGTACTTC. The chain joins TRBV7-8 to TRBJ2-7, with TRBD1 matching 9 bases. The CDR3 is made up of 15 amino acids. Trimming removed 4 bases from V and 6 bases from J; junction bases left unmatched: 10. The V gene's germline CDR1 is SGHVS and CDR2 FQNEAQ.

The V and J genes are TRBV7-9 and TRBJ2-3; 12 bases are a match to TRBD2. The CDR3 has 18 amino acids. V lost 1 base, J lost 4 bases, and 9 bases stayed unmatched. The germline V gene has CDR1 SEHNR and CDR2 FQNEAQ (reference sequence). The CDR3 nucleotides are TGTGCCAGCAGCTTAGAACTAGCGGGAGGCCAGTGGGCAGATACGCAGTATTTT. This gives the protein CASSLELAGGQWADTQYF.

The chain is built from TRBV10-2 and TRBJ1-3, with D possibly matching TRBD1 (5 bases). Trimming shortened V by 0 bases and J by 0 bases, and 15 bases separated the two germline ends. This CDR3 region has 18 residues. Germline V lookup: CDR1 WSHSY, CDR2 SAAADI. CDR3 DNA sequence: TGCGCCAGCAGTGAGTCTGGCCCAGGGCCCCGCTCTGGAAACACCATATATTTT. It encodes CASSESGPGPRSGNTIYF.

The chain uses TRBV9 and TRBJ1-1; possible D gene TRBD1, 6 bases. The germline V gene encodes CDR1 SGDLS and CDR2 YYNGEE. V lost 4 bases and J lost 7, with 14 bases in between. The CDR3 has 13 amino acids. CDR3 bases: TGTGCCAGCAGCTCCCGGAGGGGGGGTGAAGCTTTCTTT. This encodes CASSSRRGGEAFF.

The CDR3 DNA follows: TGTGCCAGCAGCCAGGGACTAGCGGGAGTCGAGCAGTACTTC. Translating it yields CASSQGLAGVEQYF. The chain links TRBV7-9 to TRBJ2-7; TRBD2 aligns across 14 bases. CDR1 is SEHNR and CDR2 is FQNEAQ in the germline V gene (reference sequence). After removal of 5 bases from V and 6 bases from J, the junction contained 3 bases not matched to a gene. The CDR3 is 14 residues long.

A note on this clone: Its ends do not fully match the called genes, so a read error is possible. The sample holds other DNA sequences that translate to the same CDR3. The chain is built from TRBV2 and TRBJ1-1; tentatively, D is TRBD1 (6 bases). Germline V CDR1 and CDR2: SNHLY, FYNNEI. This CDR3 is 13 amino acids long. The CDR3 DNA follows: TGCGCCAGAGGGCCAGGGGAGAACACTGAAGCTTTCTTT. This codes for CARGPGENTEAFF.

This clone has more than one count but fewer than ten. The chain carries TRBV7-3 and TRBJ2-6, with D tentatively TRBD1 or TRBD2 (6 bases each). V was shortened by 6 bases and J by 3 bases, with 12 bases between the two germline ends. Germline CDR1 reads SGHTA; CDR2 reads FQGTGA. The CDR3 is 15 residues long. The CDR3 nucleotides are TGTGCCAGCAGTTTAGGGGGAGGTGGGGCCAACGTCCTGACTTTC. It is translated as CASSLGGGGANVLTF.

The V and J genes are TRBV27 and TRBJ2-5; D is perhaps TRBD2 (5 bases). The closer fit of TRBJ2-7 to the DNA end suggests the J call may be wrong. CDR1 and CDR2 from the germline V gene are MNHEY and SMNVEV (reference sequence). The CDR3 has 14 residues. The CDR3 loop reads CASRPQGLHYEQYF. CDR3 sequence (DNA): TGTGCCAGCAGACCCCAAGGACTCCACTACGAGCAGTACTTC.

V and J are TRBV6-4 and TRBJ2-3; 10 bases are shared with TRBD1. The CDR3 is 18 residues long. Germline assignment: CDR1 MRHNA and CDR2 SNTAGT. With 6 bases clipped from V and 2 bases from J, the junction kept 14 bases outside the gene matches. The CDR3 nucleotides read TGTGCCAGCAGACCCGGGACAGGGGCCGCCCTCTACACAGATACGCAGTATTTT. Translating it yields CASRPGTGAALYTDTQYF.

The chain has TRBV7-9 and TRBJ1-2; 9 bases fit TRBD1. The germline V gene has CDR1 SEHNR and CDR2 FQNEAQ (reference sequence). V shed 0 bases and J 6 bases; nucleotides not matched to a gene: 5. The CDR3 totals 15 residues. The CDR3 sequence is CASSLAPGQGNGYTF. CDR3 sequence (DNA): TGTGCCAGCAGCTTAGCCCCGGGACAGGGCAATGGCTACACCTTC.

The genes are TRBV27 and TRBJ2-7, with 7 bases matching TRBD1. V dropped 6 bases and J dropped 3; count of bases not matched to a gene: 11. The CDR3 is 15 residues long. Germline assignment: CDR1 MNHEY and CDR2 SMNVEV (reference sequence). The CDR3: CASSLLQGMDYEQYF. The CDR3 nucleotides read TGTGCCAGCAGCCTTTTACAGGGGATGGACTACGAGCAGTACTTC.